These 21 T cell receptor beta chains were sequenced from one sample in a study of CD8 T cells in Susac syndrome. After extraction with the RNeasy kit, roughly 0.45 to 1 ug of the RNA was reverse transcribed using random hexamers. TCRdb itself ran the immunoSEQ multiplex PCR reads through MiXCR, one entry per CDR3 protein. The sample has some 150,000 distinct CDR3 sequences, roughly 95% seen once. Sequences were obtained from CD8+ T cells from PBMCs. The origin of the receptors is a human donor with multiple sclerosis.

CDR3 protein: CASSSAMRGEQFF. CDR3 nucleotide sequence: TGTGCCAGCAGTTCGGCGATGCGGGGAGAGCAGTTCTTC. The chain combines TRBV12-3 or TRBV12-4 with TRBJ2-1, with TRBD2 as a possible D gene (6 bases). V was shortened by 4 bases and J by 10 bases, with 14 bases between the two germline ends. CDR3 size: 13 residues.

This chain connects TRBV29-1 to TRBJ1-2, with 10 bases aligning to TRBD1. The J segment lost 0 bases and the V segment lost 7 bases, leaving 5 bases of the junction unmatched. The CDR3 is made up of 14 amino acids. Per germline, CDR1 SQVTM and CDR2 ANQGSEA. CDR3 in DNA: TGCAGCGCTATAGGACAGGGGGCTAACTATGGCTACACCTTC. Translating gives CSAIGQGANYGYTF.

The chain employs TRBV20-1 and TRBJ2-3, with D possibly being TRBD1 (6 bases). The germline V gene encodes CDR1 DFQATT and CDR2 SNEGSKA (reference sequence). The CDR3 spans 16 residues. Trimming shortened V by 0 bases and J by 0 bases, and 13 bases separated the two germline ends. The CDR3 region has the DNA TGCAGTGCTAGAGATCAATGGACAGAGAGCACAGATACGCAGTATTTT. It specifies CSARDQWTESTDTQYF.

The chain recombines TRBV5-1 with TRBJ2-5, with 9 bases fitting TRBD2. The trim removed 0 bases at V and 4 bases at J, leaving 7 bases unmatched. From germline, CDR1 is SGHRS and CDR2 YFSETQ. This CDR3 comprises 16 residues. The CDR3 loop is CASSLELAGRTETQYF. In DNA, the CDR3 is TGCGCCAGCAGCTTGGAGCTAGCGGGGAGGACAGAGACCCAGTACTTC.

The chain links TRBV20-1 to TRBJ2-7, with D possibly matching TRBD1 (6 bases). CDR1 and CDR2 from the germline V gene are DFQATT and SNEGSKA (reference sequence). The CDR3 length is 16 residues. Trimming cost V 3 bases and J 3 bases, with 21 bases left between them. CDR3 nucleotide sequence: TGCAGTGCTAGTTTCCCTGGGGACACACGCTTCTACGAGCAGTACTTC. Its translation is CSASFPGDTRFYEQYF.

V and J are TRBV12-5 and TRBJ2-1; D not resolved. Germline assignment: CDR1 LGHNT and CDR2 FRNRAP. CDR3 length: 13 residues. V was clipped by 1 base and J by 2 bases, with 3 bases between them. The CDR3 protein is CASGLGPYNEQFF. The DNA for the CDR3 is TGTGCTAGTGGTTTGGGGCCCTACAATGAGCAGTTCTTC.

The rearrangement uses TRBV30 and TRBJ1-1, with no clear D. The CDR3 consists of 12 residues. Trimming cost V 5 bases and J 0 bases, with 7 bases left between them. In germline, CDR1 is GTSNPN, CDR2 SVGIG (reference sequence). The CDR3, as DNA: TGTGCCTGGTCTTCTATGAACACTGAAGCTTTCTTT. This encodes CAWSSMNTEAFF. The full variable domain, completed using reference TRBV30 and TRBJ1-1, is SQTIHQWPATLVQPVGSPLSLECTVEGTSNPNLYWYRQAAGRGLQLLFYSVGIGQISSEVPQNLSASRPQDRQFILSSKKLLLSDSGFYLCAWSSMNTEAFFGQGTRLTVV.

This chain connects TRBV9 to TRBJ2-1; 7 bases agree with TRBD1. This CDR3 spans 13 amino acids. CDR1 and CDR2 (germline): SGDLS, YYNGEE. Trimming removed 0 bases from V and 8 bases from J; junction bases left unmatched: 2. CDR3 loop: CASSVDRGDEQFF. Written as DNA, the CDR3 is TGTGCCAGCAGCGTAGACAGGGGCGATGAGCAGTTCTTC.

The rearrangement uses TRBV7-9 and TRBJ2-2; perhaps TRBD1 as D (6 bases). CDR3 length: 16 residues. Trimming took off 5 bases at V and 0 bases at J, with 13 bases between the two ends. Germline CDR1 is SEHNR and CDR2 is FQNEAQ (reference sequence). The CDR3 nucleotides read TGTGCCAGCAGCAACCCCGACAGGACGAACACCGGGGAGCTGTTTTTT. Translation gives CASSNPDRTNTGELFF.

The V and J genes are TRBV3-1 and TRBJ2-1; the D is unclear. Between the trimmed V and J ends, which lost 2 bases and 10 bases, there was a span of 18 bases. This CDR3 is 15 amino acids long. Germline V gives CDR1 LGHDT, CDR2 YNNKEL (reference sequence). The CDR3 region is CASSQSKGPHTEQFF. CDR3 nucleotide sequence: TGTGCCAGCAGCCAAAGTAAAGGACCCCACACGGAGCAGTTCTTC.

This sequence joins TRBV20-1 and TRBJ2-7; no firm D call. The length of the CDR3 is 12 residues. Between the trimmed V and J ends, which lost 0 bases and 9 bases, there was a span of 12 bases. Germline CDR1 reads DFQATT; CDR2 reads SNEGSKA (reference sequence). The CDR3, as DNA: TGCAGTGCTAGAGACTCGGGCCCTGGGCAGTACTTC. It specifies CSARDSGPGQYF.

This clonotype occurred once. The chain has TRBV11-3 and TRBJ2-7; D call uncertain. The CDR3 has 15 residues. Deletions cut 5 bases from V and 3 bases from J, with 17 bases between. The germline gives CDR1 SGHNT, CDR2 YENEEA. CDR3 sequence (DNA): TGTGCCAGCAGCCCGACGTTCGCAGCGTACTACGAGCAGTACTTC. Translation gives CASSPTFAAYYEQYF.

The CDR3 coding sequence is TGCAGTGCTAGAGATATTAACAGGGGGCTAATCGACGAGCAGTACGTC. Amino acids: CSARDINRGLIDEQYV. V gene TRBV20-1 combines with J gene TRBJ2-7, with 9 bases lining up with TRBD1. This CDR3 region has 16 residues. CDR1 is DFQATT, CDR2 SNEGSKA, per germline (reference sequence). Trimming at V came to 0 bases and at J to 5 bases, leaving 11 bases not matched to a gene.

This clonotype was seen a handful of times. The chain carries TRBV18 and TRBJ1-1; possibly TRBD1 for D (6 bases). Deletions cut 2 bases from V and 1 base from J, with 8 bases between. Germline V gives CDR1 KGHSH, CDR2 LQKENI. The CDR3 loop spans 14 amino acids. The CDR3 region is CASSPLGANTEAFF. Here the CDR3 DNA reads TGTGCCAGCTCACCATTGGGGGCGAACACTGAAGCTTTCTTT.

This CDR3 reads CSVEDRARGAFF. CDR3 bases: TGCAGCGTTGAAGATCGGGCCAGAGGAGCTTTCTTT. The chain joins TRBV29-1 to TRBJ1-1; D unresolved. This CDR3 region has 12 residues. The V end was cut by 0 bases, the J end by 10 bases, with 12 bases between. CDR1 and CDR2 (germline): SQVTM, ANQGSEA.

CDR3 nucleotides: TGTGCCAGCAGCCCCGGCGGGAGGACTGAAGCTTTCTTT. Translated, it gives CASSPGGRTEAFF. This chain uses TRBV13 with TRBJ1-1; no firm D call. The V end was cut by 5 bases, the J end by 5 bases, with 12 bases between. The CDR3 is 13 residues long. Germline assignment: CDR1 PRHDT and CDR2 FYEKMQ (reference sequence).

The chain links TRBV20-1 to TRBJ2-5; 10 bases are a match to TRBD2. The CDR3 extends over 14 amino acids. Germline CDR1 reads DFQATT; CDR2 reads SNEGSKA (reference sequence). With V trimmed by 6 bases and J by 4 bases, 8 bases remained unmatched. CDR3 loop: CSATSGTGVETQYF. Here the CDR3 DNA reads TGCAGTGCAACTAGCGGGACGGGGGTAGAGACCCAGTACTTC.

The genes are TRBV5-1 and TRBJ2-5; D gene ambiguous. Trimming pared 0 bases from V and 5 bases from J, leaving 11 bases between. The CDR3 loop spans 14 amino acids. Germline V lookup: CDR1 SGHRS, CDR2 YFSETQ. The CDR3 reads CASSLGAGSETQYF. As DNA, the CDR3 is TGCGCCAGCAGCTTGGGAGCCGGGTCGGAGACCCAGTACTTC.

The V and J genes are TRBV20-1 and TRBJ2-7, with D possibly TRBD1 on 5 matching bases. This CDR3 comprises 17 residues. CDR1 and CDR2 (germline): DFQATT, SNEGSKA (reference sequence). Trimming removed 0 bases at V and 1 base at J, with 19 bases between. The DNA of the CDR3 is TGCAGTGCTAGAGATCTGTTTCTTCTCTCAGGGTCCTACGAGCAGTACTTC. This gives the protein CSARDLFLLSGSYEQYF.

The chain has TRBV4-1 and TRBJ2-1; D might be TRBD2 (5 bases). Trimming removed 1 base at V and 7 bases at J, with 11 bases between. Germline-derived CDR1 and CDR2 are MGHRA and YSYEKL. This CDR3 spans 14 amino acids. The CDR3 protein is CASSQGPSQNEQFF. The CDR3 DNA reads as TGCGCCAGCAGCCAAGGCCCTAGCCAAAATGAGCAGTTCTTC.

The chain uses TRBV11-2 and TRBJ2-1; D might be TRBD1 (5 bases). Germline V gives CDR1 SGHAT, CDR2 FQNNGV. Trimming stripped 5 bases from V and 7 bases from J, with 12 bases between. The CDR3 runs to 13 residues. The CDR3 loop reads CASSQNKGNEQFF. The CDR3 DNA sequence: TGTGCCAGCAGCCAGAACAAGGGGAATGAGCAGTTCTTC.